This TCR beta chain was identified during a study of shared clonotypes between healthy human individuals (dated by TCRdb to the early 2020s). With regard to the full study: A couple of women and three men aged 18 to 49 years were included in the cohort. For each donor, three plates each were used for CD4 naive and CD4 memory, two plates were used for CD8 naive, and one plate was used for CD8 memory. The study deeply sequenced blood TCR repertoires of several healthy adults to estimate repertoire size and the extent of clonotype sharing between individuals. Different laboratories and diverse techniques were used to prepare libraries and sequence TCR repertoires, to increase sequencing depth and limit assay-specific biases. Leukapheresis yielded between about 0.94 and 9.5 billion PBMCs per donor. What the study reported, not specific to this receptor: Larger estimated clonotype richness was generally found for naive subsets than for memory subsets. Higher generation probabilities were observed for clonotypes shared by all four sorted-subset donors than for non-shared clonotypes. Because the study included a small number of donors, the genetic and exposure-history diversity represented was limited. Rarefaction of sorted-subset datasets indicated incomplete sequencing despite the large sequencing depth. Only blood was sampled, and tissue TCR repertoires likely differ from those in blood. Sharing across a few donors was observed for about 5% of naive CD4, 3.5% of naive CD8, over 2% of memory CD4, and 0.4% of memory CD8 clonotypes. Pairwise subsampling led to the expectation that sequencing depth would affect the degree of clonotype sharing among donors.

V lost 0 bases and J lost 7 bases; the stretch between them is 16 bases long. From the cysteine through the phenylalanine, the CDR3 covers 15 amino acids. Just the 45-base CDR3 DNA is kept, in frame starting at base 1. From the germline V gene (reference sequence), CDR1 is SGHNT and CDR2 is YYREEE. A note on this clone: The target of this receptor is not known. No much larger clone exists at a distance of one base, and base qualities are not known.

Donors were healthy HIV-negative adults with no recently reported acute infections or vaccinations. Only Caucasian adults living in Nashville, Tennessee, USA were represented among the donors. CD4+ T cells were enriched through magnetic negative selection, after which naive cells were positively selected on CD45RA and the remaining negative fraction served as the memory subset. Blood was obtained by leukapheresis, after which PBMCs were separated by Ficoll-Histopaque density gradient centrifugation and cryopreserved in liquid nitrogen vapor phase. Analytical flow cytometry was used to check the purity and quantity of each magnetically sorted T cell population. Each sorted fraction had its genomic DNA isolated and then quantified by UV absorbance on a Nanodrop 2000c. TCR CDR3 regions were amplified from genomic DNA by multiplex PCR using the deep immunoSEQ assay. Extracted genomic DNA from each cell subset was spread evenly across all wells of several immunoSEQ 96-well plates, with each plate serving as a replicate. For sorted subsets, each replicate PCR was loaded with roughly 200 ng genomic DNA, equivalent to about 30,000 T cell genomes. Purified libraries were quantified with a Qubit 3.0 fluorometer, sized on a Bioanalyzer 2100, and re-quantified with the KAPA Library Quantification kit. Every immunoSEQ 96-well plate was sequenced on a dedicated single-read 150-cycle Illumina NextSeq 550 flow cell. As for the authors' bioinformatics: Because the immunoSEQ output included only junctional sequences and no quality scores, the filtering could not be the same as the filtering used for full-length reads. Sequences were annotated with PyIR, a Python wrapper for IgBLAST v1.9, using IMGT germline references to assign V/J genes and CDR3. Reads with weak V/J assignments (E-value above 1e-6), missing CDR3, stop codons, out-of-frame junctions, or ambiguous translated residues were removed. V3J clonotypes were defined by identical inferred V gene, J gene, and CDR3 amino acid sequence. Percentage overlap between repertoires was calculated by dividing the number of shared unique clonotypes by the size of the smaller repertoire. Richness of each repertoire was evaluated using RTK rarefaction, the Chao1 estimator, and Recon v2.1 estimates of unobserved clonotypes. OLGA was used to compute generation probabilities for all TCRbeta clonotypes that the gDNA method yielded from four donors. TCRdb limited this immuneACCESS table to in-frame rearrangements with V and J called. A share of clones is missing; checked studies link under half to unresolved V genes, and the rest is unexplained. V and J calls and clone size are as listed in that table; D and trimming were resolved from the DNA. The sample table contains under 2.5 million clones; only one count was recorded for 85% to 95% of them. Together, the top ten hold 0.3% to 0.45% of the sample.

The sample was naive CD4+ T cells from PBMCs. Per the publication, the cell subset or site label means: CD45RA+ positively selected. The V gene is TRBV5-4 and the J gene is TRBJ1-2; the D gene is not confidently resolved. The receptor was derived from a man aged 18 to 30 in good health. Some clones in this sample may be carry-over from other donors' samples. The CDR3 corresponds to CASSLASSTLGGYTF. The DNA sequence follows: TGTGCCAGCAGCTTGGCATCATCAACCCTGGGTGGCTACACCTTC.